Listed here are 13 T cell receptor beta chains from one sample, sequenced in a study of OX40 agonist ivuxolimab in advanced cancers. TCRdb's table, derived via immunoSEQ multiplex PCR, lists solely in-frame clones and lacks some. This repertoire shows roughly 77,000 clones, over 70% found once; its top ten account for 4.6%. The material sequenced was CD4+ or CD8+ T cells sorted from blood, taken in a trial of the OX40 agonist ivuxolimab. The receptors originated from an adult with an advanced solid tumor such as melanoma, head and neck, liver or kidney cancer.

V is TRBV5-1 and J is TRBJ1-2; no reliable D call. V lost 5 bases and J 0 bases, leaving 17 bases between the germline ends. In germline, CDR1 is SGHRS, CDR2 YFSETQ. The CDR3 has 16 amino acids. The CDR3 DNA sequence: TGCGCCAGCAGACCATTAACCCCATCAGCTAACTATGGCTACACCTTC. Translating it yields CASRPLTPSANYGYTF.

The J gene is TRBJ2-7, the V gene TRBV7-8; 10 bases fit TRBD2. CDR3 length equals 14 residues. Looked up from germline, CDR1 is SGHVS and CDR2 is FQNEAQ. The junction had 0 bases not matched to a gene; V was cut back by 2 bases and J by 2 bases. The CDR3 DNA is TGTGCCAGCAGCTTACTAGCGGGAGCCTACGAGCAGTACTTC. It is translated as CASSLLAGAYEQYF.

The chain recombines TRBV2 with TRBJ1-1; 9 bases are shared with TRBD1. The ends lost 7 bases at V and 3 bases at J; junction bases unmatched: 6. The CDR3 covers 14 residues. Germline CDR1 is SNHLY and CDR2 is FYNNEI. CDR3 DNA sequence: TGTGCCAGCAAAACAGGGGGCTTGGACACTGAAGCTTTCTTT. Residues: CASKTGGLDTEAFF. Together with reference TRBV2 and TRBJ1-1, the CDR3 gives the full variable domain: EPEVTQTPSHQVTQMGQEVILRCVPISNHLYFYWYRQILGQKVEFLVSFYNNEISEKSEIFDDQFSVERPDGSNFTLKIRSTKLEDSAMYFCASKTGGLDTEAFFGQGTRLTVV.

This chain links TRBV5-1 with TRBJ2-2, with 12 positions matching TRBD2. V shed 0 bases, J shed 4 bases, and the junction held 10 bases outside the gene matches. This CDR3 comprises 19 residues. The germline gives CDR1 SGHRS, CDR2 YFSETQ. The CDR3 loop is CASSLGASGRAFRTGELFF. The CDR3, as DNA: TGCGCCAGCAGCTTGGGGGCTAGCGGGAGGGCCTTCCGCACCGGGGAGCTGTTTTTT. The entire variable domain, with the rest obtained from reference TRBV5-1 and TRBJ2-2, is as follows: KAGVTQTPRYLIKTRGQQVTLSCSPISGHRSVSWYQQTPGQGLQFLFEYFSETQRNKGNFPGRFSGRQFSNSRSEMNVSTLELGDSALYLCASSLGASGRAFRTGELFFGEGSRLTVL.

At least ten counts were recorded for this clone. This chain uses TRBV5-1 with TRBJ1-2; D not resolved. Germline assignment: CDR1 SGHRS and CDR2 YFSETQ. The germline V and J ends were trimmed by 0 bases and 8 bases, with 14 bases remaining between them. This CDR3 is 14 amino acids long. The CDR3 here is CASSLAEGSGGYTF. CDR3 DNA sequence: TGCGCCAGCAGCTTGGCGGAAGGGAGCGGGGGCTACACCTTC. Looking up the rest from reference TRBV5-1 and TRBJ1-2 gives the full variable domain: KAGVTQTPRYLIKTRGQQVTLSCSPISGHRSVSWYQQTPGQGLQFLFEYFSETQRNKGNFPGRFSGRQFSNSRSEMNVSTLELGDSALYLCASSLAEGSGGYTFGSGTRLTVV.

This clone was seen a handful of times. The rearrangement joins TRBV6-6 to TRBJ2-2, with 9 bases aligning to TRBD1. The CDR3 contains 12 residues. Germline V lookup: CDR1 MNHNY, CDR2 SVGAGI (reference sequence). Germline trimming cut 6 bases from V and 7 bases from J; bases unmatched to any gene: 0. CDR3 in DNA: TGTGCCAGCAGGGGACAGGGCGGGGAGCTGTTTTTT. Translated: CASRGQGGELFF.

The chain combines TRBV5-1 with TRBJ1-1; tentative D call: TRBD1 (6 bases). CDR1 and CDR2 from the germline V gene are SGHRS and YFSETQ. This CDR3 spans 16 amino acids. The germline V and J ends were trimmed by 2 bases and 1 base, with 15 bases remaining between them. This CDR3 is CASSLTGGGENTEAFF. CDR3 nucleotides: TGCGCCAGCAGCTTAACTGGAGGGGGGGAGAACACTGAAGCTTTCTTT.

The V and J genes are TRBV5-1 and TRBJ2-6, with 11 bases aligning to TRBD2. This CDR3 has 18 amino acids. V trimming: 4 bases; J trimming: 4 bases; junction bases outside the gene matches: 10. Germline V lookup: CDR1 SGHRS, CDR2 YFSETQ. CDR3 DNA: TGCGCCAGCAGCGACGGGACTAGCGGATCTTTCGGGGCCAACGTCCTGACTTTC. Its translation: CASSDGTSGSFGANVLTF.

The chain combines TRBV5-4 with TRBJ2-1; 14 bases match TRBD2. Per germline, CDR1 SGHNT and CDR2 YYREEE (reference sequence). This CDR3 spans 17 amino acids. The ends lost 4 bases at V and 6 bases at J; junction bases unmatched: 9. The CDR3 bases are TGTGCCAGCAGCCCGGGACTAGCGGGAGTAGCGGGCAATGAGCAGTTCTTC. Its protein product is CASSPGLAGVAGNEQFF.

The CDR3 nucleotides are TGCGCCAGCAGCTTTCGACAGGGGTCCACAGATACGCAGTATTTT. Translated, it gives CASSFRQGSTDTQYF. V and J are TRBV5-1 and TRBJ2-3; TRBD1 matches at 8 bases. The J segment lost 2 bases and the V segment lost 2 bases, leaving 4 bases of the junction unmatched. This CDR3 has 15 amino acids. Germline values: CDR1 SGHRS, CDR2 YFSETQ.

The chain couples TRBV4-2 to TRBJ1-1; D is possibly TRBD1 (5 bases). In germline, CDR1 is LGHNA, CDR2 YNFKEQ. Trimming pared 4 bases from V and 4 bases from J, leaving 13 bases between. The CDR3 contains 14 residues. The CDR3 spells CASSPLGGPTEAFF. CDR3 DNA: TGTGCCAGCAGCCCACTGGGGGGACCCACTGAAGCTTTCTTT.

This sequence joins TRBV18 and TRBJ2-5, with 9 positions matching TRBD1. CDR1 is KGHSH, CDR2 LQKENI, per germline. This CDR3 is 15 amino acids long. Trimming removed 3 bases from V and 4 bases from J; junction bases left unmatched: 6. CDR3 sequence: CASSPMPGQGETQYF. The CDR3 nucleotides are TGTGCCAGCTCACCGATGCCGGGACAGGGAGAGACCCAGTACTTC.

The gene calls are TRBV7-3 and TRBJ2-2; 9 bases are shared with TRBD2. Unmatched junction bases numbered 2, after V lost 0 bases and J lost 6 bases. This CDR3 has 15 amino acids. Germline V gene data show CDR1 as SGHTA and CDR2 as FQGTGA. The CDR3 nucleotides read TGTGCCAGCAGCTTAACCAGCGGGGGGCCCGGGGAGCTGTTTTTT. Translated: CASSLTSGGPGELFF. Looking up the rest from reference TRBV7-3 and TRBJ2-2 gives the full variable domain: GAGVSQTPSNKVTEKGKYVELRCDPISGHTALYWYRQSLGQGPEFLIYFQGTGAADDSGLPNDRFFAVRPEGSVSTLKIQRTERGDSAVYLCASSLTSGGPGELFFGEGSRLTVL.